A selection of T cell receptor beta chains follows, all from one sample in a study of T cells in Graves' hyperthyroidism and ophthalmopathy. MiXCR, applied by TCRdb to the multiplex PCR reads, yields one record per CDR3 protein. The repertoire holds 340,000 or so distinct CDR3 sequences, with 16% as singletons. The sequenced sample was blood. These receptors were obtained from a young man with Graves' hyperthyroidism. Each CDR3 is given without its conserved first and last residue. Each record gives: J gene, V gene, CDR3 length, clone size, CDR3 protein. Not every row has a clone size; where given, it reads once, few, many or a size class.

j_call: TRBJ2-3; v_call: TRBV11-2; cdr3_length: 10; clone_size: many; cdr3_aa: ASSLEGNTQY
j_call: TRBJ2-5; v_call: TRBV7-2; cdr3_length: 13; clone_size: -; cdr3_aa: ASSHADGGRETQY
j_call: TRBJ1-2; v_call: TRBV12-3/TRBV12-4; cdr3_length: 11; clone_size: many; cdr3_aa: ASSSTSGFGYT
j_call: TRBJ2-3; v_call: TRBV20-1; cdr3_length: 14; clone_size: many; cdr3_aa: SAVRTGGTSGSPQY
j_call: TRBJ1-4; v_call: TRBV30; cdr3_length: 12; clone_size: many; cdr3_aa: AWSSGQDWEKLF
j_call: TRBJ1-1; v_call: TRBV11-3; cdr3_length: 11; clone_size: many; cdr3_aa: ASSLDAGTEAF
j_call: TRBJ2-7; v_call: TRBV11-2; cdr3_length: 18; clone_size: many; cdr3_aa: ASSTPRRGLAGGKPYEQY
j_call: TRBJ2-1; v_call: TRBV20-1; cdr3_length: 12; clone_size: -; cdr3_aa: SASLASRLGEQF
j_call: TRBJ2-3; v_call: TRBV10-3; cdr3_length: 12; clone_size: -; cdr3_aa: ATLGLAGGDTQY
j_call: TRBJ2-1; v_call: TRBV18; cdr3_length: 13; clone_size: many; cdr3_aa: ASSPSSGTASEQF
j_call: TRBJ1-4; v_call: TRBV18; cdr3_length: 13; clone_size: many; cdr3_aa: ASSPPSRGNEKLF
j_call: TRBJ2-7; v_call: TRBV3-1; cdr3_length: 15; clone_size: many; cdr3_aa: ASSQGLPGQGSREQY
j_call: TRBJ2-2; v_call: TRBV2; cdr3_length: 14; clone_size: -; cdr3_aa: ASSGGLAGVNGELF
j_call: TRBJ2-7; v_call: TRBV6-6; cdr3_length: 14; clone_size: few; cdr3_aa: ASSYPPGNSLYEQY
j_call: TRBJ2-7; v_call: TRBV3-1; cdr3_length: 14; clone_size: many; cdr3_aa: ASSQDSGTLSYEQY
j_call: TRBJ2-1; v_call: TRBV12-3/TRBV12-4; cdr3_length: 10; clone_size: many; cdr3_aa: ASSNSDNEQF
j_call: TRBJ2-1; v_call: TRBV20-1; cdr3_length: 10; clone_size: -; cdr3_aa: SGGYRVYEQF
j_call: TRBJ2-7; v_call: TRBV19; cdr3_length: 13; clone_size: few; cdr3_aa: ASSPQGLGTYEQY
j_call: TRBJ1-6; v_call: TRBV3-1; cdr3_length: 12; clone_size: -; cdr3_aa: ASSSRHGGSPLH
j_call: TRBJ1-5; v_call: TRBV20-1; cdr3_length: 13; clone_size: -; cdr3_aa: SARVPEYSNQPQH
j_call: TRBJ2-7; v_call: TRBV5-6; cdr3_length: 12; clone_size: -; cdr3_aa: ASSLFRGFYEQY
j_call: TRBJ1-5; v_call: TRBV19; cdr3_length: 11; clone_size: many; cdr3_aa: ASTRDRDQPQH
j_call: TRBJ2-4; v_call: TRBV7-2; cdr3_length: 13; clone_size: many; cdr3_aa: ASSLALSGMNIQY
j_call: TRBJ1-2; v_call: TRBV5-6; cdr3_length: 10; clone_size: few; cdr3_aa: ASSLGGVDYT
j_call: TRBJ1-4; v_call: TRBV6-1; cdr3_length: 12; clone_size: -; cdr3_aa: AGGTFGSIEKLF
j_call: TRBJ2-5; v_call: TRBV12-3/TRBV12-4; cdr3_length: 10; clone_size: many; cdr3_aa: ASSSGEGPQY
j_call: TRBJ2-5; v_call: TRBV27; cdr3_length: 12; clone_size: many; cdr3_aa: ASSDWTAQETQY
j_call: TRBJ1-5; v_call: TRBV24-1; cdr3_length: 11; clone_size: few; cdr3_aa: ATSDAGNQPQH
j_call: TRBJ2-3; v_call: TRBV4-1; cdr3_length: 14; clone_size: -; cdr3_aa: ASSVGLAEYTDTQY